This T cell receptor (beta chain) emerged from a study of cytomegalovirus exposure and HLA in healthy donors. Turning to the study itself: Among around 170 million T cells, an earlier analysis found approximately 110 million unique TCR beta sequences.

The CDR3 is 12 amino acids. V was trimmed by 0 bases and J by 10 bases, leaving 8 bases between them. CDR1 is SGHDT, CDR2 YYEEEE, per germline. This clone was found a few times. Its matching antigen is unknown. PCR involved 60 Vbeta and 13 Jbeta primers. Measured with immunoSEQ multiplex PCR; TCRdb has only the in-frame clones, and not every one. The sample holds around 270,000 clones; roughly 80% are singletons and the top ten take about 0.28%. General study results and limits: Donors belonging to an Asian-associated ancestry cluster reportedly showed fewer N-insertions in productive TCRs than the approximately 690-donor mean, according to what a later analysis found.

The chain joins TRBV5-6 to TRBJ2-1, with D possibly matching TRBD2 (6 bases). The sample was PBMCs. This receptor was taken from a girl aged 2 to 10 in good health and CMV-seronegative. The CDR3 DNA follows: TGTGCCAGCAGCTTGGGCCGGGGGGAGCAGTTCTTC. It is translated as CASSLGRGEQFF.